Listed here is a single T cell receptor beta chain. The data stem from a study of blood T cell repertoires in COVID-19. About the research overall: In each case, the material was cDNA or gDNA derived from T cells, B-cell-depleted T cells, or PBMCs.

The CDR3 runs 16 residues. Germline trimming cut 10 bases from V and 1 base from J; bases unmatched to any gene: 9. CDR1 and CDR2 from the germline V gene are MDHEN and SYDVKM. Assay used: immunoSEQ multiplex PCR; TCRdb lists only in-frame clones, some missing. Among under 250,000 clones listed, 84% were seen once. This receptor was taken from a woman aged 40-49 years who had recovered from COVID-19. The J gene is TRBJ2-1, the V gene TRBV28; 11 bases match TRBD1. Material for sequencing was peripheral blood. CDR3 region: CATLGQGALSYNEQFF. CDR3 DNA: TGTGCCACCCTCGGACAGGGGGCTTTGTCCTACAATGAGCAGTTCTTC.